The present T cell receptor (beta chain) was sequenced within a study of T cells in Graves' hyperthyroidism and ophthalmopathy. Study-level background: Peripheral blood was collected at initial diagnosis, before any treatment.

The CDR3 regions of TCR beta were amplified from RNA transcripts. Using the HTBI primer set, a first-round RT-PCR was run on the TCR CDR3. TCRdb re-called the multiplex PCR reads with MiXCR, one entry per CDR3 protein. The table includes more than 350,000 distinct CDR3 sequences, about 15% detected once. Ophthalmopathy patients all had a Clinical Activity Score of at least 3, a NOSPECS grade of at least 4 and disease under 3 months old. Diagnosing involved the use of clinical symptoms, serum thyroxine and TRAb, thyroid ultrasound and orbital computed tomography. This clonotype was detected ten times or more. The antigen is not known. J lost 3 bases, V lost 6 bases, and 5 bases had no gene match. This CDR3 region has 13 residues. CDR1 is DFQATT, CDR2 SNEGSKA, per germline (reference sequence). Findings and caveats of the study: In the blood, most expanded thyroid clonotypes above 0.001 appeared as well.

Material: blood. This clonotype was sampled from a woman aged 60 to 75 with Graves' ophthalmopathy. The chain joins TRBV20-1 to TRBJ1-1; 9 nucleotides agree with TRBD1. CDR3 protein: CSARDREDTEAFF. CDR3 in DNA: TGCAGTGCCCGGGACAGGGAGGACACTGAAGCTTTCTTT.